A selection of T cell receptor beta chains follows, all from one sample in a study of OX40 agonist ivuxolimab in advanced cancers. Produced via immunoSEQ multiplex PCR; TCRdb's table is partial and in-frame only. The data contain tens of thousands of clones, about 85% of them seen just once; the ten biggest clones take up around 4.7%. The source material was CD4+ or CD8+ T cells sorted from blood, sampled in a trial of the OX40 agonist ivuxolimab. The source of these receptors is an adult with an advanced solid tumor such as melanoma, head and neck, liver or kidney cancer. Both conserved end residues are part of each CDR3. Each record gives: clone size, J gene, D gene, V gene, CDR3 DNA, CDR3 protein. D genes are given only for firm matches. Part of the rows lack a size; the others show once, few, many or a class for expanded clones.

clone_size: few; j_call: TRBJ1-3; d_call: -; v_call: TRBV9; cdr3_nt: TGTGCCAGCAGCGTAGCTCGGGGGATGAGAGTCACCATATATTTT; cdr3_aa: CASSVARGMRVTIYF
clone_size: -; j_call: TRBJ1-5; d_call: -; v_call: TRBV28; cdr3_nt: TGTGCCAGCGGCACGGGCGATCTTAGCAATCAGCCCCAGCATTTT; cdr3_aa: CASGTGDLSNQPQHF
clone_size: -; j_call: TRBJ2-7; d_call: TRBD2; v_call: TRBV5-1; cdr3_nt: TGCGCCAGCAGCTTGGTAGACCTGGGAGGGACGCGCTACGAGCAGTACTTC; cdr3_aa: CASSLVDLGGTRYEQYF
clone_size: once; j_call: TRBJ2-7; d_call: TRBD2; v_call: TRBV2; cdr3_nt: TGTGCCAGCAGAGTACTAGCGGGGGCCTCTTACGAGCAGTACTTC; cdr3_aa: CASRVLAGASYEQYF
clone_size: -; j_call: TRBJ1-2; d_call: TRBD1; v_call: TRBV14; cdr3_nt: TGTGCCAGCAGCCAAGCCTACAGGGGGCCGTTCTATGGCTACACCTTC; cdr3_aa: CASSQAYRGPFYGYTF
clone_size: -; j_call: TRBJ1-4; d_call: -; v_call: TRBV19; cdr3_nt: TGTGCCAGTAGTGAACGCGGGGAAACTAATGAAAAACTGTTTTTT; cdr3_aa: CASSERGETNEKLFF
clone_size: -; j_call: TRBJ2-5; d_call: -; v_call: TRBV6-5; cdr3_nt: TGTGCCAGCAGCCCACAGGGCCGCCAAGAGACCCAGTACTTC; cdr3_aa: CASSPQGRQETQYF
clone_size: -; j_call: TRBJ2-5; d_call: -; v_call: TRBV28; cdr3_nt: TGTGCCAGCAGTCGGGAATTGAGCATAATCGAAGAGACCCAGTACTTC; cdr3_aa: CASSRELSIIEETQYF
clone_size: -; j_call: TRBJ2-7; d_call: -; v_call: TRBV5-1; cdr3_nt: TGCGCCAGCAGCTTGGGACAGGCAATGACCCACGAGCAGTACTTC; cdr3_aa: CASSLGQAMTHEQYF
clone_size: few; j_call: TRBJ1-5; d_call: -; v_call: TRBV4-3; cdr3_nt: TGCGCCAGCAGCCAAGATCGTGATAGCAATCAGCCCCAGCATTTT; cdr3_aa: CASSQDRDSNQPQHF
clone_size: once; j_call: TRBJ2-3; d_call: TRBD2; v_call: TRBV28; cdr3_nt: TGTGCGACACAGAGCGGGGGTCCCACAGATACGCAGTATTTT; cdr3_aa: CATQSGGPTDTQYF
clone_size: once; j_call: TRBJ2-7; d_call: -; v_call: TRBV5-1; cdr3_nt: TGCGCCAGCAGCGAGAAGAGCTCCTACGAGCAGTACTTC; cdr3_aa: CASSEKSSYEQYF
clone_size: once; j_call: TRBJ2-7; d_call: TRBD2; v_call: TRBV5-1; cdr3_nt: TGTGCCAGCAGCTTGGGACTAGCGGGAGTTCCCGAGCAGTACTTC; cdr3_aa: CASSLGLAGVPEQYF
clone_size: -; j_call: TRBJ1-2; d_call: -; v_call: TRBV4-3; cdr3_nt: TGCGCCAGCAGCCAAGATCCCGGTTATGGCTACACCTTC; cdr3_aa: CASSQDPGYGYTF
clone_size: -; j_call: TRBJ1-4; d_call: TRBD1; v_call: TRBV15; cdr3_nt: TGTGCCACCAGCAGGCCCACCGGGACAGGGAATGAAAAACTGTTTTTT; cdr3_aa: CATSRPTGTGNEKLFF
clone_size: -; j_call: TRBJ2-2; d_call: -; v_call: TRBV5-1; cdr3_nt: TGCGCCAGCAGATGGGCAGGGGAGACCACCGGGGAGCTGTTTTTT; cdr3_aa: CASRWAGETTGELFF
clone_size: -; j_call: TRBJ2-7; d_call: TRBD2; v_call: TRBV7-2; cdr3_nt: TGTGCCAGCAGCTTAGGTCCCAGTGTGGGCGGGAGGGCCTACGAGCAGTACTTC; cdr3_aa: CASSLGPSVGGRAYEQYF
clone_size: -; j_call: TRBJ1-2; d_call: -; v_call: TRBV7-2; cdr3_nt: TGTGCCAGCAGCTCCCCAGACAGCCCATATGGCTACACCTTC; cdr3_aa: CASSSPDSPYGYTF
clone_size: -; j_call: TRBJ1-1; d_call: -; v_call: TRBV9; cdr3_nt: TGTGCCAGCAGCCGAGTGGGACAGAACACTGAAGCTTTCTTT; cdr3_aa: CASSRVGQNTEAFF
clone_size: -; j_call: TRBJ2-5; d_call: -; v_call: TRBV19; cdr3_nt: TGTGCCAGTAGTATTGACCTCATTGAGACCCAGTACTTC; cdr3_aa: CASSIDLIETQYF
clone_size: once; j_call: TRBJ2-4; d_call: -; v_call: TRBV10-3; cdr3_nt: TGTGCCATCAGTGAGCGGGAGTTAGAAAACATTCAGTACTTC; cdr3_aa: CAISERELENIQYF
clone_size: -; j_call: TRBJ1-6; d_call: -; v_call: TRBV11-1; cdr3_nt: TGTGCCAGCAGCCCCCGGACCGGGAATTCACCCCTCCACTTT; cdr3_aa: CASSPRTGNSPLHF
clone_size: once; j_call: TRBJ2-1; d_call: -; v_call: TRBV5-4; cdr3_nt: TGTGCCAGCAGCTTAAGGGGGAGCAAGTCCAATGAGCAGTTCTTC; cdr3_aa: CASSLRGSKSNEQFF
clone_size: once; j_call: TRBJ1-1; d_call: -; v_call: TRBV6-4; cdr3_nt: TGTGCCAGCAGGGACAGCATGAACACTGAAGCTTTCTTT; cdr3_aa: CASRDSMNTEAFF
clone_size: -; j_call: TRBJ2-1; d_call: TRBD1; v_call: TRBV5-1; cdr3_nt: TGCGCCAGCAGCAGAGAGACCGGGACAGCCGATGAGCAGTTCTTC; cdr3_aa: CASSRETGTADEQFF
clone_size: -; j_call: TRBJ2-1; d_call: TRBD2; v_call: TRBV28; cdr3_nt: TGTGCCAGCAGTCTCCTAGCGGGAGATTCGAATGAGCAGTTCTTC; cdr3_aa: CASSLLAGDSNEQFF
clone_size: -; j_call: TRBJ1-4; d_call: TRBD1; v_call: TRBV30; cdr3_nt: TGTGCCTGGAGGGGACAGGGTTTTGAAAAACTGTTTTTT; cdr3_aa: CAWRGQGFEKLFF
clone_size: -; j_call: TRBJ2-7; d_call: -; v_call: TRBV27; cdr3_nt: TGTGCCAGCAGTTTAGGCCAGGGACTCTACGAGCAGTACTTC; cdr3_aa: CASSLGQGLYEQYF
clone_size: -; j_call: TRBJ2-2; d_call: TRBD1; v_call: TRBV6-5; cdr3_nt: TGTGCCAGCAGTCCTGGGGACAGTGCTGGGGAGCTGTTTTTT; cdr3_aa: CASSPGDSAGELFF
clone_size: -; j_call: TRBJ2-7; d_call: TRBD1; v_call: TRBV5-6; cdr3_nt: TGTGCCAGCAGCTTAAGCCGACAGGGGCTCCTGGTCTCCTACGAGCAGTACTTC; cdr3_aa: CASSLSRQGLLVSYEQYF
clone_size: once; j_call: TRBJ2-2; d_call: -; v_call: TRBV6-5; cdr3_nt: TGTGCCAGCAATTCTCGTAGCCCCAACCGGGAGCTGTTTTTT; cdr3_aa: CASNSRSPNRELFF
clone_size: -; j_call: TRBJ2-2; d_call: TRBD1; v_call: TRBV27; cdr3_nt: TGTGCCAGCAGTTTATTTACAGGGGGCTTTACCGGGGAGCTGTTTTTT; cdr3_aa: CASSLFTGGFTGELFF
clone_size: -; j_call: TRBJ2-7; d_call: TRBD1; v_call: TRBV27; cdr3_nt: TGTGCCAGCAGTTCGGACAGGGCTCGGGAGCAGTACTTC; cdr3_aa: CASSSDRAREQYF
clone_size: -; j_call: TRBJ2-7; d_call: -; v_call: TRBV5-1; cdr3_nt: TGCGCCAGCAGCCGGGGCGTGCAGACCTACGAGCAGTACTTC; cdr3_aa: CASSRGVQTYEQYF
clone_size: -; j_call: TRBJ1-4; d_call: TRBD1; v_call: TRBV19; cdr3_nt: TGTGCCAGTAGTATAGATCGAGGGGGCGGGTATGGAAAACTGTTTTTT; cdr3_aa: CASSIDRGGGYGKLFF
clone_size: -; j_call: TRBJ2-2; d_call: -; v_call: TRBV13; cdr3_nt: TGTGCCAGCAGCTTAATGAACACCGGGGAGCTGTTTTTT; cdr3_aa: CASSLMNTGELFF
clone_size: -; j_call: TRBJ2-3; d_call: -; v_call: TRBV6-1; cdr3_nt: TGTGCCAGCAGTGAGAACAGGGGAGGAACAGATACGCAGTATTTT; cdr3_aa: CASSENRGGTDTQYF
clone_size: -; j_call: TRBJ2-5; d_call: -; v_call: TRBV9; cdr3_nt: TGTGCCAGCAGCGTAACCCCAGACCGGGAGACCCAGTACTTC; cdr3_aa: CASSVTPDRETQYF
clone_size: -; j_call: TRBJ2-2; d_call: -; v_call: TRBV5-5; cdr3_nt: TGTGCCAGCAGCGGATCCCAATGGGGGGAGCTGTTTTTT; cdr3_aa: CASSGSQWGELFF
clone_size: -; j_call: TRBJ2-1; d_call: -; v_call: TRBV4-3; cdr3_nt: TGCGCCAGCAGCCAAGTCGGGCGGGAGCAGTTCTTC; cdr3_aa: CASSQVGREQFF
clone_size: once; j_call: TRBJ2-3; d_call: -; v_call: TRBV10-1; cdr3_nt: TGCGCCAGCAGTGAGGCTAGAACGTCAGATACGCAGTATTTT; cdr3_aa: CASSEARTSDTQYF
clone_size: -; j_call: TRBJ2-7; d_call: TRBD2; v_call: TRBV11-2; cdr3_nt: TGTGCCAGCAGCTCGCTGGGACTAGCATCCTACGAGCAGTACTTC; cdr3_aa: CASSSLGLASYEQYF